Here is one T cell receptor beta chain with its context. Its antigen is unknown. Assay used: immunoSEQ multiplex PCR; TCRdb lists only in-frame clones, some missing. Of some 110,000 clones listed, 88% were seen once; the top ten hold 1.8%. The data stem from a study of cytomegalovirus exposure and HLA in healthy donors. Study results and caveats: The listing of 160 or so TCR beta chains classed them as cytomegalovirus-associated.

The donors were in the approximately 120-subject validation cohort; that cohort was separate from the roughly 700-subject first cohort. V lost 1 base and J lost 4; bases outside the gene matches: 4. The CDR3 runs to 15 residues. Germline V gives CDR1 SGHTA, CDR2 FQGNSA. This clonotype originated in a woman younger than 35 in good health and CMV-seropositive. The J gene is TRBJ2-5, the V gene TRBV7-2, with 9 bases matching TRBD2. The source material was PBMCs. This chain's CDR3 is CASSLGGGAGETQYF. The CDR3, as DNA: TGTGCCAGCAGCTTAGGCGGGGGGGCCGGAGAGACCCAGTACTTC.